Presented here are 30 T cell receptor beta chains from one specimen sequenced in a study of blood T cell repertoires in COVID-19. Method: immunoSEQ multiplex PCR; TCRdb's copy keeps in-frame clones and lacks some. Here the sample spans about 98,000 clones, about 81% being singletons. The sequencing sample was made of peripheral blood. The receptors were sampled from a man older than 75 with acute or convalescent COVID-19.

The rearrangement uses TRBV9 and TRBJ1-1, with D maybe TRBD1 (6 bases). The V end was cut by 3 bases, the J end by 2 bases, with 11 bases between. The germline V gene has CDR1 SGDLS and CDR2 YYNGEE. This CDR3 has 14 residues. The CDR3 here is CASSARTANTEAFF. The CDR3 nucleotides are TGTGCCAGCAGCGCAAGGACAGCTAACACTGAAGCTTTCTTT. Complete variable domain (other parts from reference TRBV9 and TRBJ1-1): DSGVTQTPKHLITATGQRVTLRCSPRSGDLSVYWYQQSLDQGLQFLIQYYNGEERAKGNILERFSAQQFPDLHSELNLSSLELGDSALYFCASSARTANTEAFFGQGTRLTVV.

The chain links TRBV27 to TRBJ1-4, with 7 bases identical to TRBD1. The CDR3 totals 14 residues. Losses at the gene ends were 4 bases for V and 2 bases for J; bases not matched to a gene: 1. The V gene's germline CDR1 is MNHEY and CDR2 SMNVEV (reference sequence). CDR3 amino acids: CASSSQGTNEKLFF. As DNA, the CDR3 is TGTGCCAGCAGTTCACAGGGGACTAATGAAAAACTGTTTTTT.

The V call is TRBV5-4, the J call TRBJ2-3; possible D gene TRBD2, 6 bases. CDR3 length equals 15 residues. CDR1 SGHNT and CDR2 YYREEE come from the germline V gene (reference sequence). Trimming stripped 4 bases from V and 4 bases from J, with 16 bases between. CDR3 sequence reads: CASSRDRGTADTQYF. DNA of the CDR3: TGTGCCAGCAGCCGAGACCGGGGGACGGCAGATACGCAGTATTTT.

The chain combines TRBV11-3 with TRBJ2-2; TRBD2 agrees at 12 bases. With V trimmed by 6 bases and J by 5 bases, 7 bases remained unmatched. The CDR3 is made up of 16 amino acids. Germline CDR1 and CDR2: SGHNT and YENEEA. In DNA, the CDR3 is TGTGCCAGCAGTCGAGGCGGACTAGCGGGGACCGGGGAGCTGTTTTTT. Amino acid sequence: CASSRGGLAGTGELFF.

The chain carries TRBV7-9 and TRBJ1-4, with D uncertain. Germline values: CDR1 SEHNR, CDR2 FQNEAQ (reference sequence). The V and J ends lost 5 bases and 0 bases respectively, with 22 bases between them. The length of the CDR3 is 19 residues. This CDR3 is CASSASTGGVLATNEKLFF. The CDR3 region has the DNA TGTGCCAGCAGCGCATCGACGGGAGGAGTTCTTGCAACTAATGAAAAACTGTTTTTT.

The chain couples TRBV5-6 to TRBJ1-2, with D tentatively TRBD1 (5 bases). The CDR3 length is 13 residues. V was pared by 0 bases and J by 7 bases, with 10 bases between. CDR1 and CDR2 from the germline V gene are SGHDT and YYEEEE. CDR3: CASSLGRVAGYTF. DNA of the CDR3: TGTGCCAGCAGCTTGGGCAGGGTGGCTGGCTACACCTTC.

The V and J genes are TRBV9 and TRBJ2-2, with a weak D call TRBD2 (6 bases). The CDR3 contains 14 residues. The germline CDR1 and CDR2 sequences are SGDLS and YYNGEE. Deletions cut 4 bases from V and 4 bases from J, with 11 bases between. The CDR3 here is CASSPVGGTGELFF. The CDR3 coding sequence is TGTGCCAGCAGCCCAGTGGGGGGCACCGGGGAGCTGTTTTTT.

The V call is TRBV24-1, the J call TRBJ2-3; D is possibly TRBD1 (5 bases). The CDR3 has 15 residues. V lost 3 bases, J lost 5 bases, and 14 bases lay in between. Per the germline V gene, CDR1 is KGHDR and CDR2 is SFDVKD. The DNA for the CDR3 is TGTGCCACCAGTGATCTCAGGGCGGTGGGAGATACGCAGTATTTT. It yields the protein CATSDLRAVGDTQYF.

The chain recombines TRBV10-3 with TRBJ1-3, with 8 nucleotides matching TRBD1. J was trimmed by 4 bases and V by 8 bases; bases with no gene match: 7. This CDR3 region has 14 residues. CDR1 and CDR2 from the germline V gene are ENHRY and SYGVKD. CDR3: CAIGDRGSGNTIYF. DNA for the CDR3: TGTGCCATCGGCGACAGGGGCTCCGGAAACACCATATATTTT.

This clone occurred a few times. The gene calls are TRBV5-6 and TRBJ2-2; 9 nucleotides agree with TRBD2. The CDR3 is 13 amino acids. Per the germline V gene, CDR1 is SGHDT and CDR2 is YYEEEE. V was clipped by 8 bases and J by 5 bases; unmatched bases: 4. The DNA of the CDR3 is TGTGCCAGTCTGCGGGAGGGGACCGGGGAGCTGTTTTTT. Its translation is CASLREGTGELFF.

In the case of this clone: Other DNA sequences within the sample encode an identical CDR3. The gene calls are TRBV28 and TRBJ2-7; 10 bases match TRBD2. The CDR3 extends over 21 amino acids. CDR1 and CDR2 (germline): MDHEN, SYDVKM. Trimming cost V 3 bases and J 4 bases; bases outside gene matches: 24. CDR3 sequence: CASSFLFSILAGEGGAYEQYF. For the CDR3, the DNA is TGTGCCAGCAGTTTTCTCTTCAGTATTCTAGCGGGAGAGGGGGGGGCTTACGAGCAGTACTTC.

This clone has a handful of counts. Written as DNA, the CDR3 is TGTGCCAGCTCACCAACGGGACAGGGCGGCTCACCCCTCCACTTT. This translates into CASSPTGQGGSPLHF. The chain combines TRBV18 with TRBJ1-6; TRBD1 matches at 9 bases. Germline assignment: CDR1 KGHSH and CDR2 LQKENI. The CDR3 covers 15 residues. V gave up 2 bases and J gave up 10 bases; unmatched junction bases: 6.

The chain is built from TRBV29-1 and TRBJ2-7, with 11 bases that match TRBD1. Germline V gives CDR1 SQVTM, CDR2 ANQGSEA. The CDR3 is 14 residues long. Unmatched junction bases numbered 4, after V lost 4 bases and J lost 2 bases. The CDR3 sequence: CSVGGTGGTYEQYF. The CDR3 nucleotides read TGCAGCGTTGGGGGGACAGGGGGTACCTACGAGCAGTACTTC.

The chain uses TRBV24-1 and TRBJ2-7, with 11 bases matching TRBD2. Germline CDR1 and CDR2: KGHDR and SFDVKD. The CDR3 contains 13 residues. The junction had 1 base not matched to a gene; V was cut back by 6 bases and J by 4 bases. CDR3 amino acids: CATSPSGRYEQYF. The CDR3 bases are TGTGCCACCAGTCCTAGCGGGAGGTACGAGCAGTACTTC.

The CDR3 sequence: CASSKRAGGTYEQYF. In DNA, the CDR3 is TGTGCCAGCAGTAAGCGAGCGGGAGGGACCTACGAGCAGTACTTC. This chain connects TRBV6-5 to TRBJ2-7; 10 bases map to TRBD2. This CDR3 has 15 residues. Looked up from germline, CDR1 is MNHEY and CDR2 is SVGAGI. The V and J ends lost 5 bases and 2 bases, in that order; junction bases with no gene match: 6.

The CDR3: CASRESANTGELFF. DNA of the CDR3: TGCGCCAGCCGGGAGAGCGCGAACACCGGGGAGCTGTTTTTT. The chain recombines TRBV10-1 with TRBJ2-2, with a tentative D call TRBD2 (6 bases). The CDR3 is 14 amino acids. Germline V lookup: CDR1 WNHNN, CDR2 SYGVQD (reference sequence). Trimming removed 8 bases at V and 0 bases at J, with 10 bases between.

In its sample, this clone was seen a few times. The chain links TRBV20-1 to TRBJ2-7; tentative D call: TRBD1 (6 bases). Trimming pared 3 bases from V and 2 bases from J, leaving 17 bases between. Per germline, CDR1 DFQATT and CDR2 SNEGSKA (reference sequence). The CDR3 is made up of 15 amino acids. The CDR3 coding sequence is TGCAGTGCTAGTCCCCCCCGGCAGGGGACCTACGAGCAGTACTTC. This sequence encodes CSASPPRQGTYEQYF.

This chain joins TRBV19 and TRBJ2-5, with TRBD2 as a possible D gene (5 bases). Between the trimmed V and J ends, which lost 7 bases and 3 bases, there was a span of 24 bases. Germline CDR1 and CDR2: LNHDA and SQIVND (reference sequence). This CDR3 contains 17 residues. As DNA, the CDR3 is TGTGCCAGTACCCCCGGATGGGTCCGGGGAGTTAAAGAGACCCAGTACTTC. Translated: CASTPGWVRGVKETQYF. Together with reference TRBV19 and TRBJ2-5, the CDR3 gives the full variable domain: DGGITQSPKYLFRKEGQNVTLSCEQNLNHDAMYWYRQDPGQGLRLIYYSQIVNDFQKGDIAEGYSVSREKKESFPLTVTSAQKNPTAFYLCASTPGWVRGVKETQYFGPGTRLLVL.

V is TRBV6-5 and J is TRBJ1-2; D is perhaps TRBD1 (6 bases). The CDR3 runs 15 residues. The V and J ends lost 2 bases and 8 bases respectively, with 18 bases between them. Germline CDR1 and CDR2: MNHEY and SVGAGI. DNA for the CDR3: TGTGCCAGCAGTTACGATTTGGGCAGGGGCGAAGGCTACACCTTC. Residues: CASSYDLGRGEGYTF.

J is TRBJ2-3 and V is TRBV12-5, with D perhaps matching TRBD2 (5 bases). The CDR3 has 16 residues. From germline, CDR1 is LGHNT and CDR2 FRNRAP. V was pared by 2 bases and J by 3 bases, with 15 bases between. CDR3 amino acids: CASGLIVGTGTDTQYF. The CDR3 DNA is TGTGCTAGTGGTTTGATTGTAGGAACGGGAACAGATACGCAGTATTTT.

The V gene is TRBV5-6, the J gene TRBJ1-4, with 7 bases that match TRBD1. In germline, CDR1 is SGHDT, CDR2 YYEEEE. V trimming: 3 bases; J trimming: 3 bases; junction bases outside the gene matches: 2. The CDR3 spans 14 residues. The CDR3 region is CASSSQGANEKLFF. DNA of the CDR3: TGTGCCAGCAGCTCCCAGGGGGCTAATGAAAAACTGTTTTTT.

The CDR3 sequence is CASGTEVETGELFF. The DNA of the CDR3 is TGCGCCAGCGGGACAGAAGTTGAAACCGGGGAGCTGTTTTTT. V usage is TRBV5-1 and J usage is TRBJ2-2; 7 bases match TRBD1. CDR1 and CDR2 from the germline V gene are SGHRS and YFSETQ. The J segment lost 5 bases and the V segment lost 7 bases, leaving 8 bases of the junction unmatched. The CDR3 is made up of 14 amino acids.

The rearrangement uses TRBV5-1 and TRBJ2-5, with a possible D match to TRBD2 (5 bases). The V end was cut by 0 bases, the J end by 5 bases, with 14 bases between. The CDR3 contains 15 residues. CDR1 and CDR2 (germline): SGHRS, YFSETQ. The CDR3 loop reads CASSLGTGGGETQYF. DNA of the CDR3: TGCGCCAGCAGCTTGGGTACCGGAGGAGGTGAGACCCAGTACTTC.

This chain uses TRBV5-1 with TRBJ1-1; D gene unclear. The CDR3 runs 14 residues. Germline lookup yields CDR1 SGHRS and CDR2 YFSETQ. V shed 4 bases and J shed 3 bases, with 13 bases lying between them. The CDR3 DNA follows: TGCGCCAGCAGCCCCCAGGTCGGGGACACTGAAGCTTTCTTT. It encodes CASSPQVGDTEAFF.

This chain links TRBV27 with TRBJ1-5; the D is unclear. V was cut by 4 bases and J by 4 bases, with 8 bases left in between. The CDR3 sequence is 13 residues long. The germline V gene encodes CDR1 MNHEY and CDR2 SMNVEV (reference sequence). CDR3 protein: CASSSRRNQPQHF. In nucleotides, the CDR3 is TGTGCCAGCAGTTCACGGAGAAATCAGCCCCAGCATTTT.

The V and J genes are TRBV15 and TRBJ1-2, with D possibly matching TRBD1 (6 bases). Per germline, CDR1 LNHNV and CDR2 YYDKDF (reference sequence). V was cut by 4 bases and J by 7 bases, with 13 bases left in between. The CDR3 is 13 amino acids. Here the CDR3 reads CATSKDVGGGYTF. The CDR3 DNA reads as TGTGCCACCAGCAAAGATGTAGGGGGTGGCTACACCTTC. The entire variable domain, with the rest obtained from reference TRBV15 and TRBJ1-2, is as follows: DAMVIQNPRYQVTQFGKPVTLSCSQTLNHNVMYWYQQKSSQAPKLLFHYYDKDFNNEADTPDNFQSRRPNTSFCFLDIRSPGLGDTAMYLCATSKDVGGGYTFGSGTRLTVV.

The gene calls are TRBV3-1 (or the pseudogene TRBV3-2) and TRBJ2-5; the D gene is possibly TRBD2 (5 bases). The CDR3 totals 13 residues. With 4 bases removed from V and 5 bases from J, the gap between germline ends came to 11 bases. Germline loops: CDR1 LGHDT, CDR2 YNNKEL (reference sequence). CDR3 nucleotides: TGTGCCAGCAGCCTCCGGGGTGGGGAGACCCAGTACTTC. Protein: CASSLRGGETQYF.

Regarding this clone: The identical CDR3 is also encoded by other nucleotide sequences in the sample. The J gene is TRBJ2-1, the V gene TRBV7-2, with D possibly TRBD1 on 6 matching bases. V lost 6 bases and J lost 5, with 11 bases in between. CDR3 length: 13 residues. Germline CDR1 and CDR2: SGHTA and FQGNSA. Here the CDR3 DNA reads TGTGCCAGCAGTAGACAGGCAAACAATGAGCAGTTCTTC. This codes for CASSRQANNEQFF.

The rearrangement links TRBV11-2 to TRBJ1-2; no clear D gene. CDR1 SGHAT and CDR2 FQNNGV come from the germline V gene. Deletions cut 5 bases from V and 6 bases from J, with 13 bases between. The CDR3 sequence is 13 residues long. CDR3 DNA: TGTGCCAGCAGCCCCCCCGCGCCCAATGGCTACACCTTC. It specifies CASSPPAPNGYTF. The full variable domain, rest sourced from reference TRBV11-2 and TRBJ1-2, is EAGVAQSPRYKIIEKRQSVAFWCNPISGHATLYWYQQILGQGPKLLIQFQNNGVVDDSQLPKDRFSAERLKGVDSTLKIQPAKLEDSAVYLCASSPPAPNGYTFGSGTRLTVV.

The chain links TRBV6-1 to TRBJ2-2; D is unclear. The germline V gene has CDR1 MNHNS and CDR2 SASEGT. V shed 1 base and J shed 4 bases, with 4 bases lying between them. This CDR3 has 13 amino acids. The CDR3 protein is CASSEVVTGELFF. In nucleotides, the CDR3 is TGTGCCAGCAGTGAAGTAGTCACCGGGGAGCTGTTTTTT.